One and the same sample provided the 18 T cell receptor beta chains below, sequenced in a study of T cell responses to AZD1222 COVID-19 vaccine. Profiled with immunoSEQ multiplex PCR; TCRdb holds only in-frame clones, not every one. The table records just over 65,000 clones, about 90% of them present only once. Source: peripheral blood, taken on day 0 of AZD1222 vaccination. The source is an adult in good health.

The chain recombines TRBV19 with TRBJ2-1; D call uncertain. The CDR3 covers 12 residues. Germline CDR1 reads LNHDA; CDR2 reads SQIVND (reference sequence). Trimming cost V 4 bases and J 6 bases, with 7 bases left between them. The CDR3 sequence is CASSTGGNEQFF. The CDR3 coding sequence is TGTGCCAGTAGTACAGGTGGCAATGAGCAGTTCTTC.

The V call is TRBV21-1, the J call TRBJ2-7; the table's TRBD1 call for D was not verified on the DNA. TRBV21-1 is a pseudogene. The CDR3 has 13 residues. The CDR3 nucleotides are TGTGCCAGCATGGACAGGGGGGGATACGAGCAGTACTTC. It codes for CASMDRGGYEQYF.

The V and J genes are TRBV5-6 and TRBJ2-3; D gene uncertain. This CDR3 is 16 amino acids long. V was cut by 1 base and J by 2 bases, with 14 bases left in between. The germline V gene has CDR1 SGHDT and CDR2 YYEEEE. CDR3 nucleotides: TGTGCCAGCAGCTTGAGGAGCACCCCACACACAGATACGCAGTATTTT. Its protein is CASSLRSTPHTDTQYF.

V usage is TRBV6-5 and J usage is TRBJ1-5; 9 bases map to TRBD1. J was trimmed by 3 bases and V by 6 bases; bases with no gene match: 6. Germline CDR1 MNHEY, CDR2 SVGAGI. CDR3 length: 15 amino acids. CDR3 sequence (DNA): TGTGCCAGCAGATTTGACAGGGGGAACAATCAGCCCCAGCATTTT. It is translated as CASRFDRGNNQPQHF.

The CDR3 region is CASSQDFRNQPQHF. CDR3 nucleotide sequence: TGCGCCAGCAGCCAAGACTTCCGCAATCAGCCCCAGCATTTT. The chain joins TRBV4-3 to TRBJ1-5, with D unclear. Trimming stripped 0 bases from V and 2 bases from J, with 5 bases between. This CDR3 is built from 14 residues. In germline, CDR1 is LGHNA, CDR2 YSLEER.

This chain joins TRBV2 and TRBJ2-1; TRBD1 agrees at 9 bases. The V and J ends lost 5 bases and 8 bases, in that order; junction bases with no gene match: 10. The CDR3 is 15 amino acids. The germline gives CDR1 SNHLY, CDR2 FYNNEI. Here the CDR3 reads CASSRNGQGHDEQFF. CDR3 nucleotides: TGTGCCAGCAGTCGAAACGGACAGGGGCATGATGAGCAGTTCTTC. Supplemented by reference TRBV2 and TRBJ2-1, the full variable domain reads EPEVTQTPSHQVTQMGQEVILRCVPISNHLYFYWYRQILGQKVEFLVSFYNNEISEKSEIFDDQFSVERPDGSNFTLKIRSTKLEDSAMYFCASSRNGQGHDEQFFGPGTRLTVL.

The chain is built from TRBV3-1 (or the pseudogene TRBV3-2) and TRBJ2-1; D ambiguous. Germline CDR1 is LGHDT and CDR2 is YNNKEL (reference sequence). V lost 3 bases to trimming and J lost 0 bases, with 9 bases between them. The CDR3 is 15 residues long. As DNA, the CDR3 is TGTGCCAGCAGCCAGACATCTTACTCCTACAATGAGCAGTTCTTC. Residues: CASSQTSYSYNEQFF.

This chain links TRBV6-5 with TRBJ2-7, with D perhaps TRBD1 or TRBD2 (5 bases each). CDR1 and CDR2 from the germline V gene are MNHEY and SVGAGI. The V gene lost 6 bases and the J gene lost 6 bases, with 21 bases spanning the gap. The CDR3 runs to 15 residues. CDR3 nucleotide sequence: TGTGCCAGCAGGCCTACAAGGGCCTGGGGGTCCGAGCAGTACTTC. Protein product: CASRPTRAWGSEQYF.

In its sample, this clone was seen once. The CDR3 nucleotides read TGTGCCAGTAGTACCCTAGCGCCCACCTACGAGCAGTACTTC. Protein sequence: CASSTLAPTYEQYF. J is TRBJ2-7 and V is TRBV19; the D gene is possibly TRBD2 (6 bases). This CDR3 is built from 14 residues. Trimming left V 4 bases short and J 2 bases short, with 12 bases between. Germline V gene data show CDR1 as LNHDA and CDR2 as SQIVND (reference sequence).

The chain links TRBV11-3 to TRBJ2-1; D remains ambiguous. The CDR3 has 13 residues. Germline lookup yields CDR1 SGHNT and CDR2 YENEEA. Trimming left V 0 bases short and J 9 bases short, with 9 bases between. The CDR3 here is CASSLEVAREQFF. CDR3 coding DNA: TGTGCCAGCAGCTTAGAAGTAGCTCGTGAGCAGTTCTTC.

The chain combines TRBV15 with TRBJ2-1; maybe TRBD1 (6 bases). The length of the CDR3 is 15 residues. Between the trimmed V and J ends, which lost 1 base and 3 bases, there was a span of 10 bases. Germline V lookup: CDR1 LNHNV, CDR2 YYDKDF (reference sequence). The CDR3 protein is CATSRVTGSYNEQFF. In DNA form, the CDR3 reads TGTGCCACCAGCAGAGTCACAGGGAGCTACAATGAGCAGTTCTTC.

J is TRBJ1-1 and V is TRBV11-2; 7 nucleotides match TRBD1. Germline CDR1 and CDR2: SGHAT and FQNNGV. This CDR3 has 14 amino acids. Unmatched junction bases numbered 3, after V lost 3 bases and J lost 2 bases. CDR3 sequence: CASSFNRGNTEAFF. As DNA, the CDR3 is TGTGCCAGCAGCTTCAACAGGGGAAACACTGAAGCTTTCTTT.

The chain couples TRBV5-6 to TRBJ2-2, with TRBD2 identical over 8 bases. CDR1 and CDR2 from the germline V gene are SGHDT and YYEEEE. The CDR3 has 16 amino acids. The J segment lost 3 bases and the V segment lost 0 bases, leaving 4 bases of the junction unmatched. CDR3 sequence reads: CASSLEAGVHTGELFF. CDR3 DNA: TGTGCCAGCAGCTTGGAAGCGGGGGTTCACACCGGGGAGCTGTTTTTT.

The sample holds a few counts of this clone. The genes are TRBV7-9 and TRBJ1-4; D gene uncertain. Trimming shortened V by 5 bases and J by 4 bases, and 17 bases separated the two germline ends. Germline CDR1 SEHNR, CDR2 FQNEAQ (reference sequence). This CDR3 region has 16 residues. CDR3 DNA: TGTGCCAGCAGCCAGACACGGGGAGAGGGTAATGAAAAACTGTTTTTT. This gives the protein CASSQTRGEGNEKLFF.

The CDR3 region is CASSPGGSSYNEQFF. The CDR3 DNA reads TGTGCCAGCAGCCCGGGGGGGAGCTCCTACAATGAGCAGTTCTTC. V is TRBV9 and J is TRBJ2-1, with TRBD2 identical over 8 bases. The junction had 3 bases not matched to a gene; V was cut back by 4 bases and J by 0 bases. This CDR3 region has 15 residues. Germline lookup yields CDR1 SGDLS and CDR2 YYNGEE.

This clone turned up a few times. This rearrangement joins TRBV6-5 to TRBJ2-2; D remains ambiguous. V was trimmed by 10 bases and J by 2 bases, leaving 14 bases between them. CDR1 is MNHEY, CDR2 SVGAGI, per germline. The CDR3 loop spans 14 amino acids. CDR3 sequence (DNA): TGTGCCACCAGGACGGGCCTCAACACCGGGGAGCTGTTTTTT. Translating it yields CATRTGLNTGELFF.

The chain employs TRBV5-4 and TRBJ2-3; either TRBD1 or TRBD2 may supply D (5 bases each). The ends were cut back, 3 bases at V and 6 bases at J, with 11 bases in the middle. This CDR3 spans 13 amino acids. Germline CDR1 SGHNT, CDR2 YYREEE (reference sequence). This CDR3 reads CASSSLGTDTQYF. Here the CDR3 DNA reads TGTGCCAGCAGCTCCCTGGGGACCGATACGCAGTATTTT.

The chain has TRBV5-1 and TRBJ1-1, with D possibly matching TRBD1 (5 bases). The germline CDR1 and CDR2 sequences are SGHRS and YFSETQ. There are 14 residues in the CDR3. With 0 bases removed from V and 4 bases from J, the gap between germline ends came to 10 bases. CDR3 sequence: CASSLVGAPTEAFF. The CDR3 bases are TGCGCCAGCAGCTTGGTCGGGGCCCCCACTGAAGCTTTCTTT.